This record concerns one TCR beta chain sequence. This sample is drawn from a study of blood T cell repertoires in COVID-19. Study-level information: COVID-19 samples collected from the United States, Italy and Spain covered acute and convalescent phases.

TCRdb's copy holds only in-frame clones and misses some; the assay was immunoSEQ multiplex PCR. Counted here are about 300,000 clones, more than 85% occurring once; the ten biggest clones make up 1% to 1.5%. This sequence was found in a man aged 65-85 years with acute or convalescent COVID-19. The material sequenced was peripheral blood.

CDR3 in DNA: TGTGCCAGTACTCTTTACATGAACACTGAAGCTTTCTTT. This encodes CASTLYMNTEAFF. V gene TRBV19 combines with J gene TRBJ1-1; D not certain. V was trimmed by 7 bases and J by 0 bases, leaving 9 bases between them. Per the germline V gene, CDR1 is LNHDA and CDR2 is SQIVND (reference sequence). This CDR3 is built from 13 residues. Supplemented by reference TRBV19 and TRBJ1-1, the full variable domain reads DGGITQSPKYLFRKEGQNVTLSCEQNLNHDAMYWYRQDPGQGLRLIYYSQIVNDFQKGDIAEGYSVSREKKESFPLTVTSAQKNPTAFYLCASTLYMNTEAFFGQGTRLTVV.